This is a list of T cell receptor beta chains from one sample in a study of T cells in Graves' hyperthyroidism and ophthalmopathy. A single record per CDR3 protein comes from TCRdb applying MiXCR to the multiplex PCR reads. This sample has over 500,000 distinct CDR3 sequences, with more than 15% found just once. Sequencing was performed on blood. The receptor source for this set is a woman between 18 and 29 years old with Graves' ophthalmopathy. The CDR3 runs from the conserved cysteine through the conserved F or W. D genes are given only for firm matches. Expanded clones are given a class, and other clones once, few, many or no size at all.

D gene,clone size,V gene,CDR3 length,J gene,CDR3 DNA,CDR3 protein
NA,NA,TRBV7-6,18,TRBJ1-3,TGTGCCAGCAGTTTCGGATACAGGGAGGGCTCCTCTGGAAACACCATATATTTT,CASSFGYREGSSGNTIYF
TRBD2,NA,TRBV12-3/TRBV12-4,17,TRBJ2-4,TGTGCCAGCAGTTTCGGGCTAGCGGGGGGTCTTCCCAACATTCAGTACTTC,CASSFGLAGGLPNIQYF
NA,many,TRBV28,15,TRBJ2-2,TGTGCCAGCAGACTGACAGGAGCGAACACCGGGGAGCTGTTTTTT,CASRLTGANTGELFF
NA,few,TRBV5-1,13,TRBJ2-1,TGCGCCAGCAGCTTGGACCTTCACAATGAGCAGTTCTTC,CASSLDLHNEQFF
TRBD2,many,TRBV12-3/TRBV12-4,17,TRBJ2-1,TGTGCCAGCAGCCCCGGGACTAGCGAGAGCTCCTACAATGAGCAGTTCTTC,CASSPGTSESSYNEQFF
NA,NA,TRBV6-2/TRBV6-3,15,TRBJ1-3,TGTGCCAGCAGTTACTCGACTGGGTCTGGAAACACCATATATTTT,CASSYSTGSGNTIYF
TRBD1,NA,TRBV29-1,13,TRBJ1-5,TGCAGCGTGGGACAGGGAGACAATCAGCCCCAGCATTTT,CSVGQGDNQPQHF
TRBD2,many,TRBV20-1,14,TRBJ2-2,TGCAGTGCTAGACTAGCGGGATCTCCCGGGGAGCTGTTTTTT,CSARLAGSPGELFF
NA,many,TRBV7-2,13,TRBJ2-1,TGTGCCAGCAGCTTAGCGGGTAGGGCCTCGAAGTTCTTC,CASSLAGRASKFF
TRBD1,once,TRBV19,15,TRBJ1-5,TGTGCCAGTAGTATAGGGGACAGGAGGAATCAGCCCCAGCATTTT,CASSIGDRRNQPQHF
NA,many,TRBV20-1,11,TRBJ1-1,TGCAGTGCTAGGGGGGAGGCTGAAGCTTTCTTT,CSARGEAEAFF
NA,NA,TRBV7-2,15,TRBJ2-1,TGTGCCAGCATCCTGACTGTTTCCTCCTACAATGAGCAGTTCTTC,CASILTVSSYNEQFF
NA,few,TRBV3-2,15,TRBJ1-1,TGTGCCAGCAGCCAAGTGAAGGGGGGGAACACTGAAGCTTTCTTT,CASSQVKGGNTEAFF
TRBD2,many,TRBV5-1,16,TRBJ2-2,TGCGCCAGCAGCTCGAGGACTAGCGAGAACACCGGGGAGCTGTTTTTT,CASSSRTSENTGELFF
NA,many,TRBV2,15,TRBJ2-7,TGTGCCAGCAGTGAACGAGGGCAGGGTATGCAAGAGCAGTACTTC,CASSERGQGMQEQYF
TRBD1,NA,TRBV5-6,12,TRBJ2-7,TGTGCCAGCAGGCGCGACAGGGACGAGCAGTACTTC,CASRRDRDEQYF
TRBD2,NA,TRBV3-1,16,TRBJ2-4,TGTGCCAGCAGCCTTGTAGCGGGAGGGGCCAAAAACATTCAGTACTTC,CASSLVAGGAKNIQYF
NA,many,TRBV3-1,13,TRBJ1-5,TGTGCCAGCAGCCAAGATATAAGGCAGCCCCAGCATTTT,CASSQDIRQPQHF
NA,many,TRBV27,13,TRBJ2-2,TGTGCCAGCAGTTCAGGGGACACCGGGGAGCTGTTTTTT,CASSSGDTGELFF
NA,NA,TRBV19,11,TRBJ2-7,TGTGCCAGTACCCAGGGTGCCGAGCAGTACTTC,CASTQGAEQYF
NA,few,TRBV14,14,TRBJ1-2,TGTGCCAGCAGCCAAGATGGGAACCCGTATGGCTACACCTTC,CASSQDGNPYGYTF
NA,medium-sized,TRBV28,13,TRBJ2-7,TGTGCCAGCAGTCCACTCTCGGGGGACGAGCAGTACTTC,CASSPLSGDEQYF
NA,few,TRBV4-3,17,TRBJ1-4,TGCGCCAGCAGCCAAGCTTTCGGGCTTGCAACTAATGAAAAACTGTTTTTT,CASSQAFGLATNEKLFF
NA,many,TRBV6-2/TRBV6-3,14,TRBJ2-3,TGTGCCAGCAGTTACGAAGTTGGGGCAGATACGCAGTATTTT,CASSYEVGADTQYF
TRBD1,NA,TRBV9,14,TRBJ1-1,TGTGCCAGCAGCGTACAGGGGGTGGGCACTGAAGCTTTCTTT,CASSVQGVGTEAFF
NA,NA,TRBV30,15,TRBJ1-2,TGTGCCTGGAGTGTAGGGTCGGGGCTTAACTATGGCTACACCTTC,CAWSVGSGLNYGYTF
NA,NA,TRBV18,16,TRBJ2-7,TGTGCCAGCTCACGATCGTCCGGGACAACTACCTACGAGCAGTACTTC,CASSRSSGTTTYEQYF
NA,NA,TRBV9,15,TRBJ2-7,TGTGCCAGCAGCCCGAATGACAGGAGCTCCTACGAGCAGTACTTC,CASSPNDRSSYEQYF
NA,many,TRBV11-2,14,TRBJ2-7,TGTGCCAGCAGCTTAGGTGGGCGAGGATTCGAGCAGTACTTC,CASSLGGRGFEQYF
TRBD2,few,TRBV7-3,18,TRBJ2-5,TGTGCCAGCAGCCCCCTCGGGGGTGGACTAGCGGTTCAAGAGACCCAGTACTTC,CASSPLGGGLAVQETQYF
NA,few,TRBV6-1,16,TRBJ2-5,TGTGCCAGCAGTGAACAGGGAGGGACAGGCCAAGAGACCCAGTACTTC,CASSEQGGTGQETQYF
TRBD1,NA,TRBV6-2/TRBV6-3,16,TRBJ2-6,TGTGCCAGCAGTTTCCGACAGGGGTCAGGGGCCAACGTCCTGACTTTC,CASSFRQGSGANVLTF
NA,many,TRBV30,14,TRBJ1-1,TGTGCCTGGAGTGAGAAGGGCAGTTACACTGAAGCTTTCTTT,CAWSEKGSYTEAFF
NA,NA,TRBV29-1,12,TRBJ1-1,TGCAGCGTCTTAACCGGGGACACTGAAGCTTTCTTT,CSVLTGDTEAFF
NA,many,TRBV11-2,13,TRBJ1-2,TGTGCCAGCAGCCCCGACAGCGGCTATGGCTACACCTTC,CASSPDSGYGYTF
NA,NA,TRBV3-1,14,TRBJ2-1,TGTGCCAGCAGCCAAAGTAAAACCTACAATGAGCAGTTCTTC,CASSQSKTYNEQFF
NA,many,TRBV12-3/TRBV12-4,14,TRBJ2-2,TGTGCCAGCAGTCTAGGGGGTCGGGCCGGGGAGCTGTTTTTT,CASSLGGRAGELFF
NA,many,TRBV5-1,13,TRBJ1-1,TGCGCCAGCAGCTTGGGCACGGGAACTGAAGCTTTCTTT,CASSLGTGTEAFF
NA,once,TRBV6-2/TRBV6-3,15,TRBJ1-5,TGTGCCAGCAGTTACGGCGGGGATGTCTATCAGCCCCAGCATTTT,CASSYGGDVYQPQHF
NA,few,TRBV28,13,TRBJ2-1,TGTGCCAGCAGTTTTCGGCCGAACAATGAGCAGTTCTTC,CASSFRPNNEQFF
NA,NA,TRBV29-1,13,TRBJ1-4,TGCAGCGTCGGACAGCAATATAATGAAAAACTGTTTTTT,CSVGQQYNEKLFF
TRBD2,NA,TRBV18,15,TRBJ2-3,TGTGCCAGCTCACCGCAGCGGGGGGGCCGAGATACGCAGTATTTT,CASSPQRGGRDTQYF
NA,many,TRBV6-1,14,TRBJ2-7,TGTGCCAGCAGGAAACAGGGAAAGGGCTACGAGCAGTACTTC,CASRKQGKGYEQYF
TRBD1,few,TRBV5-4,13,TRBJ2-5,TGTGCCAGTGTCGGACAGGACGAAGAGACCCAGTACTTC,CASVGQDEETQYF
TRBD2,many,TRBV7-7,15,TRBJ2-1,TGTGCTAGCAGCCTGGGACTAGCGGGGGGGGATGAGCAGTTCTTC,CASSLGLAGGDEQFF
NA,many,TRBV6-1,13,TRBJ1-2,TGTGCCAGCGGATGGCCGGACGGCTATGGCTACACCTTC,CASGWPDGYGYTF
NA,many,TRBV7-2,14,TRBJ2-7,TGTGCCAGCAGCTTAGTAGGTCTGTCCTACGAGCAGTACTTC,CASSLVGLSYEQYF
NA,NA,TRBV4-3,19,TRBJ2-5,TGCGCCAGCAGCCAGACAGGGGGCGAAGTAGCGGGAGACCTAGAGACCCAGTACTTC,CASSQTGGEVAGDLETQYF
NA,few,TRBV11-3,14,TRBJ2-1,TGTGCCAGCAGCTTAAGAGGAGATTACAATGAGCAGTTCTTC,CASSLRGDYNEQFF
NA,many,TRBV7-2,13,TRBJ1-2,TGTGCCAGCGTCGAGGGGCCGAGCTATGGCTACACCTTC,CASVEGPSYGYTF
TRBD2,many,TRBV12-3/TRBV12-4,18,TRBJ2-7,TGTGCCAGCGGATCAGTGCAGGTTGTGCGGGGGGGCCCTAACGAGCAGTACTTC,CASGSVQVVRGGPNEQYF
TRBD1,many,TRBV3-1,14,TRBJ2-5,TGTGCCAGCAGCTCGCGGGACAGGTCGGAGACCCAGTACTTC,CASSSRDRSETQYF
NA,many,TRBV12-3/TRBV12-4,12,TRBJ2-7,TGTGCCAGCACCGATCGGGTTTACGAGCAGTACTTC,CASTDRVYEQYF
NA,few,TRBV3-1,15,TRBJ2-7,TGTGCCAGCAGCCAAGACGCCCGGGGATACTACGAGCAGTACTTC,CASSQDARGYYEQYF
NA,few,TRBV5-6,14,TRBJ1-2,TGTGCCAGCAGCTCGGAAGGGGTGAACTATGGCTACACCTTC,CASSSEGVNYGYTF
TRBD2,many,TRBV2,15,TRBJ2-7,TGTGCCAGCGCGGTAGCGGGAGAACTTTGGTACGAGCAGTACTTC,CASAVAGELWYEQYF
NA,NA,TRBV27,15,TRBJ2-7,TGTGCCAGCAGTTTAGGGGGGTTCGGTCTTTACGAGCAGTACTTC,CASSLGGFGLYEQYF
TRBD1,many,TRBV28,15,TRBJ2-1,TGTGCCAGCAGTTTACCCGGGACAGGGGGCGATGAGCAGTTCTTC,CASSLPGTGGDEQFF
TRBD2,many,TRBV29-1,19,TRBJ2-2,TGCAGCGTTGAAGGCCCCACCACCACTAGCGGGGTGAACACCGGGGAGCTGTTTTTT,CSVEGPTTTSGVNTGELFF
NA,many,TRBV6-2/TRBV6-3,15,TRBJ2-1,TGTGCCAGCAGTTACTCCGGGCGGAGCTACAATGAGCAGTTCTTC,CASSYSGRSYNEQFF